This T cell receptor beta chain emerged from a study of T cells in Graves' hyperthyroidism and ophthalmopathy. The study, taken as a whole, reports: The model identified upcoming ophthalmopathy a median about 7.1 months ahead of onset.

In its sample, this clonotype was seen a few times. No antigen is known for it. Trimming removed 2 bases at V and 5 bases at J, with 21 bases between. Germline-derived CDR1 and CDR2 are DFQATT and SNEGSKA (reference sequence). The CDR3 loop spans 16 amino acids. Uncontrolled infection, other autoimmune disease, pregnancy or lactation disqualified patients from enrolment. Amplification targeted TCR beta CDR3 regions from RNA transcripts. Primed by the HTBI set, a first-round RT-PCR was run on the TCR CDR3. TCRdb reprocessed the multiplex PCR reads via MiXCR and lists one record per CDR3 protein. This table has around 690,000 distinct CDR3 sequences, less than 25% appearing once.

This TCR derives from a man aged 25-45 years with Graves' ophthalmopathy. The V call is TRBV20-1, the J call TRBJ1-2, with D perhaps matching TRBD1 (5 bases). The sample comprised blood. CDR3 coding DNA: TGCAGTGCTAGATCTGCGGACACTTCTATGGGGTATGGCTACACCTTC. Residues: CSARSADTSMGYGYTF.